These 6 T cell receptor beta chains were sequenced from one sample in a study of CD4 and CD8 cells across lung adenocarcinoma regions. TCRdb reanalysed the PCR reads using MiXCR and keeps one entry per CDR3 protein. The data hold around 15,000 distinct CDR3 sequences, with 55% observed a single time. Sequencing was carried out using CD8+ T cells from the center of a lung tumor. The receptor source for this set is a female donor with lung adenocarcinoma. The CD4 and CD8 labels of this study may be unreliable.

The sample holds a few counts of this clonotype. The chain employs TRBV27 and TRBJ1-2, with D hard to call. Per the germline V gene, CDR1 is MNHEY and CDR2 is SMNVEV (reference sequence). V was pared by 4 bases and J by 8 bases, with 14 bases between. There are 13 residues in the CDR3. CDR3 amino acids: CASSSLGNFGYTF. In DNA form, the CDR3 reads TGTGCCAGCAGTTCCCTGGGCAATTTCGGCTACACCTTC.

Regarding this clonotype: At one of its ends the junction is not consistent with the germline gene, which may arise from a read error. The genes are TRBV6-1 and TRBJ2-5; D possibly corresponds to TRBD2 (6 bases). Germline loops: CDR1 MNHNS, CDR2 SASEGT. This CDR3 region has 17 residues. The DNA of the CDR3 is TGTGCCAGCAGTGAGAGGGCCGGGGGTCGCGCGCCAGAGACGCAGTACTTC. Encoded protein: CASSERAGGRAPETQYF.

Remarks on this clonotype: At one end the junction does not follow the germline gene, possibly because of a read error. The chain combines TRBV7-2 with TRBJ2-1, with D maybe TRBD2 (6 bases). Germline CDR1 and CDR2: SGHTA and FQGNSA. CDR3 length equals 16 residues. In nucleotides, the CDR3 is TGTGCCAGCAGCGGTGGAGCGGGCGGGCAGCGAGAGACGCAGTATTTC. It yields the protein CASSGGAGGQRETQYF.

V and J are TRBV10-1 and TRBJ2-5, with D maybe TRBD2 (6 bases). This CDR3 is built from 10 residues. Germline V gives CDR1 WNHNN, CDR2 SYGVQD (reference sequence). Trimming shortened V by 8 bases and J by 6 bases, and 7 bases separated the two germline ends. The CDR3 loop reads CASGGKTQYF. The CDR3 DNA follows: TGCGCCAGCGGAGGGAAGACCCAGTACTTC.

This clonotype was seen ten or more times. This may arise from a read error, as a much more abundant clone is one base away. This chain links TRBV10-1 with TRBJ2-1, with TRBD2 identical over 10 bases. The J call is uncertain, as TRBJ2-7 better fits the DNA end. Germline CDR1 is WNHNN and CDR2 is SYGVQD (reference sequence). CDR3 length: 16 residues. CDR3 in amino acids: CASSGQRGGSYNEQYF. CDR3 nucleotides: TGCGCCAGCAGTGGACAGCGGGGGGGTTCCTACAATGAGCAGTACTTC.

This clonotype has just one count. Sequence at one end of the junction differs from germline and may be a read error. V and J are TRBV10-3 and TRBJ2-3, with D possibly being TRBD1 (6 bases). Germline values: CDR1 ENHRY, CDR2 SYGVKD. This CDR3 spans 14 amino acids. The CDR3 nucleotides are TGTGCGGGGAGTGGGGGCCGCGAAACAGATACGCAGTATTTC. It encodes CAGSGGRETDTQYF.